Below, one T cell receptor beta chain is given with its context. The antigen this receptor binds is unknown. No quality values exist for individual bases; no much larger clone is one base distant. The donors belonged to the validation cohort of approximately 130 subjects, which was separate from the approximately 610-subject first cohort. This sample is drawn from a study of cytomegalovirus exposure and HLA in healthy donors (dated by TCRdb to about 2017). Concerning the study at large: According to a later analysis, the 120 or so validation repertoires were produced on the same platform as the approximately 690 repertoires of the first cohort. The study aimed to test whether cataloging public T cell receptors could reveal signatures of past pathogen exposure. Besides the first cohort of roughly 660 subjects, a separate validation cohort made up of roughly 120 different subjects was used. High-throughput TCR immunosequencing, statistical association of individual TCRs with disease status, and machine learning were combined to predict cytomegalovirus infection status.

Library preparation was by the immunoSEQ multiplex PCR assay. From the authors' description of their analysis: A statistical classification framework was built for diagnosing cytomegalovirus status from the catalog of TCR beta chain sequences. TCRdb took this table from immuneACCESS and kept in-frame rearrangements with V and J called. Such tables lack part of the clones; where checked against another copy, unresolved V genes explain under half of the gap, and the rest is unexplained. For V, J and clone size, that table is used; D and trimming come from the DNA. This sample lists around 400,000 clones; just over 85% were detected once. The ten largest clones represent 0.83% of the sample. CDR1 and CDR2 are drawn from the germline V gene (reference sequence): MNHEY, SMNVEV. Measured from the cysteine to the phenylalanine, the CDR3 is 16 residues long. CDR3 DNA only is kept here, 48 bases in frame from base 1. V and J are truncated by 5 bases and 7 bases respectively, leaving an intervening sequence of 21 bases.

The research as a whole found: The classifier was reported to diagnose cytomegalovirus status with high specificity and sensitivity in both the original cohort and the validation cohort. While some public TCRs were present in many individuals, most TCR sequences turned up only very rarely across donors. The authors suggested that the approach could potentially be extended to other disease states and immunological phenotypes. In the study, about 150 TCR beta chains were listed as associated with cytomegalovirus. In vitro tests confirmed that three of the cytomegalovirus-associated TCR beta chains recognize cytomegalovirus antigens. In a later analysis, TCRs clustered in the first cohort were found to also tend to co-occur in the 120 validation repertoires, with approximately 93% of cluster scores above 0. A later analysis had no HLA typing for the validation cohort, so co-occurrence there was scored across all 130 or so repertoires.

The sequenced sample was PBMCs. The rearrangement joined TRBV27 to TRBJ1-5; a weak D assignment points to TRBD1 (6 bases agree). The clonotype was recovered from a woman between 18 and 30 years old in good health and CMV-seronegative. In nucleotide form, the sequence is TGTGCCAGCAGTACACAGGGCGGCCAGCCCCTACAGCCCCAGCATTTT. The translation is CASSTQGGQPLQPQHF.